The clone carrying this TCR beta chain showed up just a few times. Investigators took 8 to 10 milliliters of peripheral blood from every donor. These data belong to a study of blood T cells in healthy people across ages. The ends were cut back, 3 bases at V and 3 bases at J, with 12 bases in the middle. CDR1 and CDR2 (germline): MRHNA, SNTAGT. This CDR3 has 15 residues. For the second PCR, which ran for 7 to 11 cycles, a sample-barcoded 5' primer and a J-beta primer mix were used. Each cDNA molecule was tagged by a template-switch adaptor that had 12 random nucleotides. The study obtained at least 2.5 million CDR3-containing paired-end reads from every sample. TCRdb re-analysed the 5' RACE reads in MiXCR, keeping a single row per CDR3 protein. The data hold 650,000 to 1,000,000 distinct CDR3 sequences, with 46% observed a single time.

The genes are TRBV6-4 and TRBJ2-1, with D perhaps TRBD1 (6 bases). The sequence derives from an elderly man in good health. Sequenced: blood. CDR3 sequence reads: CASSEGQGFYNEQFF. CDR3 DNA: TGTGCCAGCAGTGAGGGTCAGGGGTTCTACAATGAGCAGTTCTTC.